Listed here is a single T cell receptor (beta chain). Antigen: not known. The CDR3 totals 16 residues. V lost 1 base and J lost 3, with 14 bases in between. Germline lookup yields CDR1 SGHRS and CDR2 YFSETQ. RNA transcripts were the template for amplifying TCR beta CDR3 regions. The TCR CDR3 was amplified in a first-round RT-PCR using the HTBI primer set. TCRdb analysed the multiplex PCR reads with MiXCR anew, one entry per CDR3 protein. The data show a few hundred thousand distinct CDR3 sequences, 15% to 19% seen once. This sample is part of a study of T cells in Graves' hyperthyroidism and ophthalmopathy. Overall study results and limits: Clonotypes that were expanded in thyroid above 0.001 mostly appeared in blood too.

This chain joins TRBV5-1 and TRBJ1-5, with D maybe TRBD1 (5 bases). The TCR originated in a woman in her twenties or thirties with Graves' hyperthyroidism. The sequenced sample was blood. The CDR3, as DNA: TGCGCCAGCAGCTTGTCGGCCGGGGGTGACAATCAGCCCCAGCATTTT. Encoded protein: CASSLSAGGDNQPQHF.